The clone carrying this TCR beta chain showed up just a few times. This may be a read error: a much more frequent sequence differs by one nucleotide. The data were obtained in a study of T cells in Graves' hyperthyroidism and ophthalmopathy. Amplification targeted TCR beta CDR3 regions from RNA transcripts. In the first-round RT-PCR of the TCR CDR3, the HTBI primer set was used. TCRdb re-called the multiplex PCR reads through MiXCR, storing one row per CDR3 protein. Counted here are a few hundred thousand distinct CDR3 sequences, roughly 16% occurring once; the ten biggest clones make up around 3.3%. Active moderate-to-severe ophthalmopathy, Clinical Activity Score at least 3, NOSPECS at least 4, under 3 months' duration. CDR1 and CDR2 (germline): DFQATT, SNEGSKA (reference sequence). This CDR3 region has 14 residues.

The chain uses TRBV20-1 and TRBJ2-3; no clear D. The end of the DNA aligns better with TRBJ1-5, so the J call may be wrong. Sequencing was performed on blood. The clonotype originates from a woman between 35 and 50 years old with Graves' ophthalmopathy. The CDR3 region is CMTGLAGYTDTQHF. CDR3 coding DNA: TGCATGACCGGACTAGCGGGCTACACAGATACGCAGCATTTT.